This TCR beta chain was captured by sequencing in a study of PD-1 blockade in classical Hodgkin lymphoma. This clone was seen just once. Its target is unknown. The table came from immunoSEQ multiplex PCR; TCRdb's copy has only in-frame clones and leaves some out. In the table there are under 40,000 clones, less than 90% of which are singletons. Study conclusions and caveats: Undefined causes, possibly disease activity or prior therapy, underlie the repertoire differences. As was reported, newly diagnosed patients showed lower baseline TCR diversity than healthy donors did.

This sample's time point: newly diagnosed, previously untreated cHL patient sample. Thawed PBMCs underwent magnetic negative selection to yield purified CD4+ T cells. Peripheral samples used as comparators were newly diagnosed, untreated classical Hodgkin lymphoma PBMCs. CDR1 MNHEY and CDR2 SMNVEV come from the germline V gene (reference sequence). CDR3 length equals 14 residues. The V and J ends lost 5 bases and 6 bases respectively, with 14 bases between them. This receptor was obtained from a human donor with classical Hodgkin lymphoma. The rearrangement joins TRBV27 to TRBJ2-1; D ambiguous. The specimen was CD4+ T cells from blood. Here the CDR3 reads CASSRGVAVNEQFF. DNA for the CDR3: TGTGCCAGCAGTAGAGGTGTTGCGGTCAATGAGCAGTTCTTC.